This T cell receptor (beta chain) was sequenced during a study of shared clonotypes between healthy human individuals. General study results and limits: What limited the represented genetic and exposure-history diversity was the small number of donors.

CDR1 and CDR2 (germline): GTSNPN, SVGIG (reference sequence). This CDR3 is 11 amino acids long. Trimming pared 3 bases from V and 8 bases from J, leaving 7 bases between. Details on this clone: No antigen is known for it.

TCRdb's table, derived via immunoSEQ multiplex PCR, lists solely in-frame clones and lacks some. Of 2 million or so clones detected, roughly 94% appear once; the ten largest clones hold around 1.1%. Terminally differentiated effector memory CD45RA+ cells were left out of the naive CD8 fraction, which was CD45RO-negative and positively selected for CCR7. The chain couples TRBV30 to TRBJ2-2; the D is unclear. The sequenced material came from naive CD8+ T cells sorted from blood. The source is a man aged 18 to 35 in good health. This CDR3 reads CAWSPQGELFF. CDR3 DNA sequence: TGTGCCTGGAGCCCGCAGGGGGAGCTGTTTTTT.